These 25 T cell receptor beta chains were all obtained from the same sample, sequenced in a study of blood T cell repertoires in COVID-19. Libraries were prepared by immunoSEQ multiplex PCR; TCRdb keeps only in-frame clonotypes and omits some of them. The sample lists about 150,000 clones; around 82% were seen once. Sequenced material: peripheral blood. These receptors all stem from a woman aged 45-59 years with acute or convalescent COVID-19.

The chain is built from TRBV29-1 and TRBJ1-1; D not resolved. CDR1 is SQVTM and CDR2 is ANQGSEA in the germline V gene. The CDR3 consists of 11 residues. V lost 6 bases to trimming and J lost 1 base, with 6 bases between them. CDR3 amino acids: CSVHKNTEAFF. CDR3 in DNA: TGCAGCGTACACAAGAACACTGAAGCTTTCTTT.

CDR3 in amino acids: CASLEATGREKLFF. CDR3 bases: TGTGCCAGCCTCGAAGCGACAGGGAGGGAAAAACTGTTTTTT. The rearrangement joins TRBV6-6 to TRBJ1-4; 7 bases map to TRBD1. The trim removed 8 bases at V and 8 bases at J, leaving 11 bases unmatched. Germline-derived CDR1 and CDR2 are MNHNY and SVGAGI (reference sequence). The CDR3 runs 14 residues.

V gene TRBV19 combines with J gene TRBJ1-5; a possible D gene is TRBD1 (5 bases). The V gene's germline CDR1 is LNHDA and CDR2 SQIVND (reference sequence). The CDR3 is 17 residues long. V lost 6 bases and J 3 bases, leaving 21 bases between the germline ends. CDR3: CASSRTEGAVYNQPQHF. The CDR3 DNA is TGTGCCAGTAGCCGAACGGAAGGGGCGGTCTACAATCAGCCCCAGCATTTT.

The chain has TRBV4-3 and TRBJ2-3, with TRBD2 matching 14 bases. The V and J ends lost 1 base and 4 bases, in that order; junction bases with no gene match: 1. The CDR3 has 16 residues. Looked up from germline, CDR1 is LGHNA and CDR2 is YSLEER. In DNA, the CDR3 is TGCGCCAGCAGCCAAGGGACTAGCGGGGGGTCAGATACGCAGTATTTT. The encoded protein is CASSQGTSGGSDTQYF.

V gene TRBV7-3 combines with J gene TRBJ2-1; TRBD2 aligns across 8 bases. From germline, CDR1 is SGHTA and CDR2 FQGTGA. V trimming: 5 bases; J trimming: 0 bases; junction bases outside the gene matches: 9. This CDR3 region has 17 residues. In DNA, the CDR3 is TGTGCCAGCAGCCGGGGGGGAGTGGCGGACTCCTACAATGAGCAGTTCTTC. Its translation is CASSRGGVADSYNEQFF. The full variable domain, completed using reference TRBV7-3 and TRBJ2-1, is GAGVSQTPSNKVTEKGKYVELRCDPISGHTALYWYRQSLGQGPEFLIYFQGTGAADDSGLPNDRFFAVRPEGSVSTLKIQRTERGDSAVYLCASSRGGVADSYNEQFFGPGTRLTVL.

The rearrangement links TRBV7-8 to TRBJ1-2; perhaps TRBD1 as D (6 bases). Germline V lookup: CDR1 SGHVS, CDR2 FQNEAQ. The CDR3 runs 15 residues. The V end was cut by 1 base, the J end by 5 bases, with 14 bases between. CDR3 in DNA: TGTGCCAGCAGCTTAGGCGACGGGACATTTTATGGCTACACCTTC. It specifies CASSLGDGTFYGYTF.

This clone was observed once. The V call is TRBV12-3 or TRBV12-4, the J call TRBJ2-7; TRBD1 might be the D (6 bases). This CDR3 is built from 12 residues. V was shortened by 8 bases and J by 3 bases, with 11 bases between the two germline ends. The CDR3 loop reads CASSTGVYEQYF. The CDR3 DNA follows: TGTGCCAGCTCGACAGGTGTCTACGAGCAGTACTTC.

The rearrangement links TRBV19 to TRBJ1-5; TRBD1 might be the D (6 bases). CDR3 length equals 15 residues. The V gene lost 0 bases and the J gene lost 5 bases, with 11 bases spanning the gap. Germline-derived CDR1 and CDR2 are LNHDA and SQIVND (reference sequence). CDR3 DNA: TGTGCCAGTAGTATAGAGGACAGAATTTATCAGCCCCAGCATTTT. Protein product: CASSIEDRIYQPQHF. The complete variable domain, with remaining parts taken from reference TRBV19 and TRBJ1-5, reads DGGITQSPKYLFRKEGQNVTLSCEQNLNHDAMYWYRQDPGQGLRLIYYSQIVNDFQKGDIAEGYSVSREKKESFPLTVTSAQKNPTAFYLCASSIEDRIYQPQHFGDGTRLSIL.

This chain uses TRBV7-2 with TRBJ1-2, with TRBD1 identical over 7 bases. V trimming: 5 bases; J trimming: 0 bases; junction bases outside the gene matches: 9. CDR1 and CDR2 (germline): SGHTA, FQGNSA. The CDR3 is 16 amino acids. The CDR3 loop is CASSPNRGTANYGYTF. CDR3 DNA: TGTGCCAGCAGCCCGAACCGGGGGACAGCTAACTATGGCTACACCTTC. Complete variable domain (other parts from reference TRBV7-2 and TRBJ1-2): GAGVSQSPSNKVTEKGKDVELRCDPISGHTALYWYRQSLGQGLEFLIYFQGNSAPDKSGLPSDRFSAERTGGSVSTLTIQRTQQEDSAVYLCASSPNRGTANYGYTFGSGTRLTVV.

The chain has TRBV7-2 and TRBJ2-7; D may be TRBD2 (6 bases). The germline V gene encodes CDR1 SGHTA and CDR2 FQGNSA. CDR3 length: 13 residues. V was pared by 3 bases and J by 1 base, with 7 bases between. CDR3 protein: CASSFGGSYEQYF. The CDR3 DNA follows: TGTGCCAGCAGCTTCGGGGGTTCCTACGAGCAGTACTTC.

The rearrangement links TRBV5-8 to TRBJ2-3; TRBD1 agrees at 10 bases. This CDR3 contains 14 residues. The ends lost 4 bases at V and 7 bases at J; junction bases unmatched: 6. Germline V gene data show CDR1 as SGHTS and CDR2 as YDEGEE. The CDR3 loop is CASSPGTGVYTQYF. The DNA for the CDR3 is TGTGCCAGCAGCCCCGGGACAGGGGTGTATACGCAGTATTTT.

This clone was counted a few times. This chain links TRBV7-2 with TRBJ1-1; tentative D call: TRBD1 (5 bases). The CDR3 consists of 15 residues. Trimming stripped 5 bases from V and 5 bases from J, with 18 bases between. Germline CDR1 is SGHTA and CDR2 is FQGNSA. Here the CDR3 reads CASSPTGGSRTEAFF. The CDR3 nucleotides are TGTGCCAGCAGCCCAACCGGGGGTTCGAGGACTGAAGCTTTCTTT.

This rearrangement joins TRBV6-1 to TRBJ2-6; 8 bases line up with TRBD1. Trimming cost V 4 bases and J 0 bases; bases outside gene matches: 8. The CDR3 extends over 18 amino acids. Germline assignment: CDR1 MNHNS and CDR2 SASEGT. CDR3 in amino acids: CASSAQTGVYSGANVLTF. CDR3 coding DNA: TGTGCCAGCAGTGCCCAGACAGGGGTGTACTCTGGGGCCAACGTCCTGACTTTC.

This clone showed up just a few times. The V call is TRBV6-2 or TRBV6-3, the J call TRBJ2-7; TRBD2 agrees at 8 bases. The CDR3 has 16 residues. The V and J ends lost 2 bases and 6 bases, in that order; junction bases with no gene match: 12. Germline V lookup: CDR1 MNHEY, CDR2 SVGEGT. The CDR3 bases are TGTGCCAGCAGTTACCGCGGGGGGCCTCAGTGGGGCGAGCAGTACTTC. It is translated as CASSYRGGPQWGEQYF.

This chain joins TRBV5-6 and TRBJ1-1; no clear D. Trimming took off 3 bases at V and 3 bases at J, with 9 bases between the two ends. There are 13 residues in the CDR3. In germline, CDR1 is SGHDT, CDR2 YYEEEE. CDR3 nucleotide sequence: TGTGCCAGCAGCTCCCGTGTAGACACTGAAGCTTTCTTT. As protein: CASSSRVDTEAFF.

V is TRBV6-1 and J is TRBJ1-4; TRBD1 aligns across 7 bases. The trim removed 3 bases at V and 0 bases at J, leaving 7 bases unmatched. Germline CDR1 and CDR2: MNHNS and SASEGT. The CDR3 runs 17 residues. The CDR3 DNA is TGTGCCAGCAGTGATCCTTGGGACAGCGCAACTAATGAAAAACTGTTTTTT. It codes for CASSDPWDSATNEKLFF.

V usage is TRBV28 and J usage is TRBJ1-1; TRBD1 might be the D (6 bases). The CDR3 runs 15 residues. Germline V gene lookup returns CDR1 MDHEN and CDR2 SYDVKM. Trimming took off 5 bases at V and 7 bases at J, with 20 bases between the two ends. This CDR3 is CASSRRGFVYVEAFF. The CDR3 nucleotides are TGTGCCAGCAGTCGCAGGGGTTTTGTTTATGTTGAAGCTTTCTTT. Full variable domain (rest looked up from reference TRBV28 and TRBJ1-1): DVKVTQSSRYLVKRTGEKVFLECVQDMDHENMFWYRQDPGLGLRLIYFSYDVKMKEKGDIPEGYSVSREKKERFSLILESASTNQTSMYLCASSRRGFVYVEAFFGQGTRLTVV.

The chain links TRBV4-3 to TRBJ1-1; D uncertain. CDR1 and CDR2 from the germline V gene are LGHNA and YSLEER. V lost 4 bases, J lost 8 bases, and 20 bases lay in between. The CDR3 is 15 amino acids. The CDR3, as DNA: TGCGCCAGCAGCCCCCGGTCGAACGCGGGCGACGAAGCTTTCTTT. This sequence encodes CASSPRSNAGDEAFF.

V and J are TRBV28 and TRBJ2-5; D may be TRBD2 (6 bases). Looked up from germline, CDR1 is MDHEN and CDR2 is SYDVKM. The CDR3 length is 14 residues. Trimming stripped 3 bases from V and 2 bases from J, with 10 bases between. The CDR3 loop is CASSFRGAQETQYF. The CDR3, as DNA: TGTGCCAGCAGTTTTCGCGGGGCTCAAGAGACCCAGTACTTC.

The chain is built from TRBV6-2 or TRBV6-3 and TRBJ2-4; 8 nucleotides agree with TRBD1. V shed 0 bases, J shed 5 bases, and the junction held 0 bases outside the gene matches. The V gene's germline CDR1 is MNHEY and CDR2 SVGEGT. The CDR3 runs 14 residues. The CDR3 protein is CASSYSTGENIQYF. CDR3 coding DNA: TGTGCCAGCAGTTACTCGACAGGGGAAAACATTCAGTACTTC.

This clone was seen a few times. The rearrangement links TRBV4-3 to TRBJ2-2, with 7 bases aligning to TRBD1. Looked up from germline, CDR1 is LGHNA and CDR2 is YSLEER. The ends lost 1 base at V and 7 bases at J; junction bases unmatched: 9. This CDR3 is built from 16 residues. The CDR3 region is CASSQGEGGRGGELFF. CDR3 bases: TGCGCCAGCAGCCAAGGCGAAGGGGGCCGCGGCGGGGAGCTGTTTTTT.

Only one count was recorded for this clone. The same CDR3 also results from other DNA sequences found in this sample. J is TRBJ1-2 and V is TRBV5-6, with D unclear. V was shortened by 4 bases and J by 5 bases, with 6 bases between the two germline ends. The CDR3 sequence is 11 residues long. Germline CDR1 and CDR2: SGHDT and YYEEEE. The CDR3 sequence: CASSRSYGYTF. DNA for the CDR3: TGTGCCAGCAGCCGGTCATATGGCTACACCTTC.

V and J are TRBV7-2 and TRBJ1-2, with TRBD1 as a possible D gene (5 bases). Germline values: CDR1 SGHTA, CDR2 FQGNSA. The CDR3 totals 12 residues. With 2 bases removed from V and 6 bases from J, the gap between germline ends came to 7 bases. CDR3 protein: CASSLIGDGYTF. The CDR3 DNA follows: TGTGCCAGCAGCTTAATAGGGGATGGCTACACCTTC.

The V call is TRBV7-2, the J call TRBJ1-2, with D perhaps matching TRBD1 (5 bases). This CDR3 has 14 residues. The V end lost 5 bases, the J end lost 4 bases, and 14 bases lay between the germline ends. Germline V CDR1 and CDR2: SGHTA, FQGNSA. The CDR3 sequence is CASSLDSSVYGYTF. In DNA form, the CDR3 reads TGTGCCAGCAGCCTAGACAGCTCCGTCTATGGCTACACCTTC.

The chain's CDR3 is CASSLRSNQPQHF. CDR3 DNA sequence: TGTGCCAGCAGTTTACGGAGCAATCAGCCCCAGCATTTT. V gene TRBV27 combines with J gene TRBJ1-5; no definite D call. This CDR3 has 13 residues. Germline V CDR1 and CDR2: MNHEY, SMNVEV (reference sequence). V was trimmed by 2 bases and J by 1 base, leaving 3 bases between them.